This T cell receptor beta chain was retrieved from a study of identical twins. This clonotype was found a few times. One end of the junction varies from germline; a read error may be responsible. In TCRdb, the 5' RACE reads were re-called with MiXCR into one record per CDR3 protein. The data contain 400,000 to 550,000 distinct CDR3 sequences, 20% to 25% of them singletons. The germline gives CDR1 SSHAT, CDR2 FNYEAQ (reference sequence). This CDR3 has 16 residues. The same specimen was also included in a second study, on T cells expressing NK-cell markers. That work adds: One of eight sequenced donors was HCMV-seronegative; the other seven were seropositive.

V usage is TRBV7-7 and J usage is TRBJ2-2; 7 positions match TRBD1. The source is a woman between 18 and 29 years old in good health. Source material: CD4+ T cells sorted from blood. The CDR3 reads CASSLHGTANTGELFF. As DNA, the CDR3 is TGTGCTAGCAGCTTACACGGGACAGCGAACACCGGGGAGCTGTTTTTT. Full variable domain (outside the CDR3, taken from reference TRBV7-7 and TRBJ2-2): GAGVSQSPRYKVTKRGQDVTLRCDPISSHATLYWYQQALGQGPEFLTYFNYEAQPDKSGLPSDRFSAERPEGSISTLTIQRTEQRDSAMYRCASSLHGTANTGELFFGEGSRLTVL.